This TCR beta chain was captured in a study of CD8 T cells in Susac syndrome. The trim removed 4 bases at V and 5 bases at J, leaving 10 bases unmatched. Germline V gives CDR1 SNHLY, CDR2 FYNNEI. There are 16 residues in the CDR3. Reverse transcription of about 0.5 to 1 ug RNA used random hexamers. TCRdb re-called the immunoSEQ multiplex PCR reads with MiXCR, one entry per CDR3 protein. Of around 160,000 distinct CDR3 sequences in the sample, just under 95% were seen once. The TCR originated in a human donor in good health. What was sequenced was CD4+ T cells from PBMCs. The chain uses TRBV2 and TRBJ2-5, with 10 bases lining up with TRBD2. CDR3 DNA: TGTGCCAGCAGTGGGTCGGCTAGCGGGGGTTCGGAGACCCAGTACTTC. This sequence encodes CASSGSASGGSETQYF.